Listed below are T cell receptor beta chains from one sample, sequenced in a study of blood T cell repertoires in COVID-19. The assay was immunoSEQ multiplex PCR, and TCRdb's table has in-frame clones only and misses some. In the table there are 150,000 to 200,000 clones, roughly 90% of which are singletons. Material: peripheral blood. These receptors all come from a man aged 55 to 70 with acute or convalescent COVID-19. Each CDR3 is given with its conserved first and last residue. The D gene is left open where the match is weak. Rows may omit the clone size; those that give it use once, few, many or a size class.

CDR3: CASSLVRDTEAFF
DNA: TGTGCCAGCAGCTTAGTTCGGGATACTGAAGCTTTCTTT
size: .
V: TRBV11-2
J: TRBJ1-1
D: .

CDR3: CASSKKGMDRLLDGYTF
DNA: TGTGCCAGCAGCAAAAAGGGGATGGACAGGCTGCTGGATGGCTACACCTTC
size: many
V: TRBV21-1
J: TRBJ1-2
D: .

CDR3: CASSTRTSGVLDEQFF
DNA: TGTGCCAGCAGCACGAGGACTAGCGGGGTGTTGGATGAGCAGTTCTTC
size: .
V: TRBV9
J: TRBJ2-1
D: TRBD2

CDR3: CASSFGGVEPQHF
DNA: TGTGCCAGCAGTTTTGGGGGCGTTGAGCCCCAGCATTTT
size: .
V: TRBV27
J: TRBJ1-5
D: .

CDR3: CASSKQGVNTEAFF
DNA: TGCGCCAGCAGCAAACAGGGAGTGAACACTGAAGCTTTCTTT
size: .
V: TRBV5-1
J: TRBJ1-1
D: .

CDR3: CASTSGNSYNEQFF
DNA: TGTGCCAGCACCTCGGGTAATTCCTACAATGAGCAGTTCTTC
size: .
V: TRBV5-4
J: TRBJ2-1
D: .

CDR3: CASSQTGGLETQYF
DNA: TGTGCCAGCAGCCAGACAGGGGGCCTGGAGACCCAGTACTTC
size: .
V: TRBV7-3
J: TRBJ2-5
D: TRBD1

CDR3: CASSLRTGLTAGELFF
DNA: TGTGCCAGTAGTCTTCGGACAGGGTTGACGGCCGGGGAGCTGTTTTTT
size: .
V: TRBV19
J: TRBJ2-2
D: TRBD1

CDR3: CASSLAGLSTDTQYF
DNA: TGCGCCAGCAGCTTGGCAGGGCTTAGCACAGATACGCAGTATTTT
size: .
V: TRBV5-1
J: TRBJ2-3
D: .

CDR3: CASSEISGGASEQFF
DNA: TGTGCCAGCAGTGAAATTAGCGGGGGGGCGTCAGAGCAGTTCTTC
size: .
V: TRBV6-1
J: TRBJ2-1
D: TRBD2

CDR3: CATLDRGNQPQHF
DNA: TGTGCCACCCTTGACAGGGGGAATCAGCCCCAGCATTTT
size: .
V: TRBV28
J: TRBJ1-5
D: TRBD1

CDR3: CASSGARYGYTF
DNA: TGTGCCAGCAGTGGGGCTCGCTATGGCTACACCTTC
size: .
V: TRBV12-3/TRBV12-4
J: TRBJ1-2
D: .

CDR3: CASSVGTVTETQYF
DNA: TGTGCCAGCAGCGTAGGAACGGTCACGGAGACCCAGTACTTC
size: .
V: TRBV9
J: TRBJ2-5
D: .

CDR3: CASSLAVQYGYTF
DNA: TGTGCCAGCAGTTTAGCGGTGCAGTATGGCTACACCTTC
size: once
V: TRBV12-3/TRBV12-4
J: TRBJ1-2
D: .

CDR3: CASSEGRGTEAFF
DNA: TGTGCCAGCAGTGAAGGCAGGGGAACTGAAGCTTTCTTT
size: .
V: TRBV6-4
J: TRBJ1-1
D: .

CDR3: CASSPRLAGGRDTQYF
DNA: TGTGCCAGTAGTCCGCGACTAGCGGGGGGTCGAGATACGCAGTATTTT
size: .
V: TRBV19
J: TRBJ2-3
D: TRBD2

CDR3: CASSADGGAYEQYF
DNA: TGTGCCAGCAGCGCCGACGGCGGAGCCTACGAGCAGTACTTC
size: .
V: TRBV5-6
J: TRBJ2-7
D: .

CDR3: CASSFVWRNEQFF
DNA: TGTGCCAGCAGTTTCGTTTGGAGGAATGAGCAGTTCTTC
size: .
V: TRBV12-3/TRBV12-4
J: TRBJ2-1
D: .

CDR3: CASSGQGAKAFF
DNA: TGTGCCAGCAGTGGACAGGGGGCTAAAGCTTTCTTT
size: few
V: TRBV3-1/TRBV3-2
J: TRBJ1-1
D: TRBD1

CDR3: CASSFTGGMETQYF
DNA: TGCGCCAGCAGCTTTACAGGGGGCATGGAGACCCAGTACTTC
size: once
V: TRBV5-1
J: TRBJ2-5
D: TRBD1

CDR3: CASNSIANTGELFF
DNA: TGCGCCAGCAATAGTATTGCGAACACCGGGGAGCTGTTTTTT
size: .
V: TRBV5-1
J: TRBJ2-2
D: .

CDR3: CSVEDIVGVHEQYF
DNA: TGCAGCGTTGAAGATATAGTAGGGGTACACGAGCAGTACTTC
size: .
V: TRBV29-1
J: TRBJ2-7
D: .

CDR3: CASSHERSYGYTF
DNA: TGCGCCAGCAGCCATGAGAGGAGCTATGGCTACACCTTC
size: .
V: TRBV4-3
J: TRBJ1-2
D: .

CDR3: CASSWTGLATNEKLFF
DNA: TGTGCCAGCAGCTGGACAGGGTTGGCAACTAATGAAAAACTGTTTTTT
size: .
V: TRBV5-6
J: TRBJ1-4
D: TRBD1

CDR3: CASSLTGTSGSSYEQYF
DNA: TGCGCCAGCAGTTTAACGGGGACTAGCGGGAGTTCCTACGAGCAGTACTTC
size: few
V: TRBV4-1
J: TRBJ2-7
D: TRBD2

CDR3: CASSISGAGLTDTQYF
DNA: TGTGCCAGTAGTATCTCAGGGGCAGGGCTCACAGATACGCAGTATTTT
size: .
V: TRBV19
J: TRBJ2-3
D: .

CDR3: CASSPRAPGHSPLHF
DNA: TGTGCCAGCAGCCCACGCGCCCCAGGGCATTCACCCCTCCACTTT
size: .
V: TRBV7-9
J: TRBJ1-6
D: .

CDR3: CASSFSDGGEAFF
DNA: TGTGCCAGCAGTTTCTCTGACGGGGGTGAAGCTTTCTTT
size: .
V: TRBV6-2/TRBV6-3
J: TRBJ1-1
D: .

CDR3: CASGLVRDRGYNGYTF
DNA: TGTGCTAGTGGTTTGGTAAGGGACAGGGGGTATAATGGCTACACCTTC
size: .
V: TRBV12-5
J: TRBJ1-2
D: TRBD1

CDR3: CASSLLEGVDTQYF
DNA: TGTGCCAGCTCATTGCTGGAGGGCGTAGATACGCAGTATTTT
size: .
V: TRBV18
J: TRBJ2-3
D: .

CDR3: CASSGEGLTGSPLHF
DNA: TGTGCCAGCAGCGGCGAGGGACTAACGGGTTCACCCCTCCACTTT
size: .
V: TRBV9
J: TRBJ1-6
D: .

CDR3: CASIEGLLYGYTF
DNA: TGTGCCAGCATCGAGGGCCTCCTCTATGGCTACACCTTC
size: .
V: TRBV2
J: TRBJ1-2
D: .

CDR3: CASSPRGNAATNEKLFF
DNA: TGTGCCAGCAGCCCTCGGGGGAACGCAGCAACTAATGAAAAACTGTTTTTT
size: .
V: TRBV7-9
J: TRBJ1-4
D: .

CDR3: CASSQRTLNTGELFF
DNA: TGTGCCAGCAGCCAAAGGACACTGAACACCGGGGAGCTGTTTTTT
size: .
V: TRBV3-1/TRBV3-2
J: TRBJ2-2
D: .

CDR3: CASSFWPQQETQYF
DNA: TGTGCCAGCAGCTTCTGGCCACAGCAAGAGACCCAGTACTTC
size: .
V: TRBV11-2
J: TRBJ2-5
D: .

CDR3: CASSSRTGYNEQFF
DNA: TGTGCCAGCAGTTCTCGGACAGGCTACAATGAGCAGTTCTTC
size: .
V: TRBV6-6
J: TRBJ2-1
D: TRBD1

CDR3: CASSQAGQGNYGYTF
DNA: TGTGCCAGCAGCCAGGCCGGACAGGGAAACTATGGCTACACCTTC
size: .
V: TRBV14
J: TRBJ1-2
D: TRBD1

CDR3: CASRRNPGEKLFF
DNA: TGCGCCAGCAGGCGGAACCCTGGGGAAAAACTGTTTTTT
size: .
V: TRBV10-1
J: TRBJ1-4
D: .

CDR3: CASSQDPGQGYEKLFF
DNA: TGCGCCAGCAGCCAAGATCCGGGACAGGGGTATGAAAAACTGTTTTTT
size: .
V: TRBV4-1
J: TRBJ1-4
D: TRBD1

CDR3: CASGLMSQPQHF
DNA: TGTGCTAGTGGTTTGATGAGTCAGCCCCAGCATTTT
size: .
V: TRBV12-5
J: TRBJ1-5
D: .

CDR3: CASSLGTMNTGELFF
DNA: TGTGCCAGCAGTTTGGGGACAATGAACACCGGGGAGCTGTTTTTT
size: .
V: TRBV27
J: TRBJ2-2
D: .